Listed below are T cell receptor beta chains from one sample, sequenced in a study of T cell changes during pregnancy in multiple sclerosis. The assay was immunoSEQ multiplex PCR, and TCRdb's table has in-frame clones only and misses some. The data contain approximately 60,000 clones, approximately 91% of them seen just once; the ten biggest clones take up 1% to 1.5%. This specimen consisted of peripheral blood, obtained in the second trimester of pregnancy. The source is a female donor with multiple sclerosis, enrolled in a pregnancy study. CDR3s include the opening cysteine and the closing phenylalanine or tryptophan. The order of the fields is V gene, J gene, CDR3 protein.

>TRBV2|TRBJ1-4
CASSEVGTGEEKLFF
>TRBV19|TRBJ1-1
CASSIGGMNTEAFF
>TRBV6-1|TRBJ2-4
CASSAGRGNIQYF
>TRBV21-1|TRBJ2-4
CASSELDQGNAKNIQYF
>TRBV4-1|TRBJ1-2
CASSQDHWGYTF
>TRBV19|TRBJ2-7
CASSIGWSYEQYF
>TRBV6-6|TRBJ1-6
CASSYSRSVGSPLHF
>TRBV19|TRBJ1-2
CASRATDRNYGYTF
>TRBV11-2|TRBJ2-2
CASSLIAGGTGELFF
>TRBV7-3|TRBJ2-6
CASSSGGSGANVLTF
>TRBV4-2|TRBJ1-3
CASSQTVKSSGNTIYF
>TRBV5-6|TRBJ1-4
CASSLFARAGEKLFF
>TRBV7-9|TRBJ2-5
CASSLPWDSGGAQKTQYF
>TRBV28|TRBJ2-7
CASRALNYEQYF
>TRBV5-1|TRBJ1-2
CASSLDRAYGYTF
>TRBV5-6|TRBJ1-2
CASSTGILTDGYTF
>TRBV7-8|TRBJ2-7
CASSLTPTMEQYF
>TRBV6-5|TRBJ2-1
CASSYYQGTYNEQFF
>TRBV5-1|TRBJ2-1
CASPLDEQFF
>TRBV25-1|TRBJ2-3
CASSESHYGTDTQYF
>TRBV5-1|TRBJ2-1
CASSLEGGGANEQFF
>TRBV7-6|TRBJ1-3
CASSRAGIGSGNTIYF
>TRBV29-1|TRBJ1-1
CSVSAGWGMTNTEAFF
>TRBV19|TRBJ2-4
CASKPEGEYIQYF
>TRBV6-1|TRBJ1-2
CASSDRDRNPYSYGYTF
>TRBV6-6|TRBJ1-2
CASSFSSRLTNYGYTF
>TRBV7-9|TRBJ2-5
CASSLGAEKTQYF
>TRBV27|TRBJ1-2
CASSPLRGQLMRYGYTF
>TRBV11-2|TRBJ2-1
CASSLSAAGGLSRAEQFF
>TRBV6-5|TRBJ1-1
CASSYLGGTEAFF
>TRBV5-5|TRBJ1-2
CASSPDRGYYGYTF
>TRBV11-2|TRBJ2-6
CASSPGSLSGANVLTF
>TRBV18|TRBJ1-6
CASSQDRNSPLHF
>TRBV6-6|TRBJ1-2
CASGGDGYTF
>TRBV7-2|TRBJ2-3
CASSFLSGGVADTQYF
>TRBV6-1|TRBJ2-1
CASRGGQATYNEQFF
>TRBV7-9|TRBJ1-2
CASSSLNRQGDGYTF
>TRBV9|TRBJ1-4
CASSVDGGTNEKLFF
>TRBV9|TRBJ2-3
CASSVFAGGGTDTQYF
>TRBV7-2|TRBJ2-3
CASSGLAGSTDTQYF
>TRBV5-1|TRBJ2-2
CASRAEWNTGELFF
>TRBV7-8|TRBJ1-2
CASSLTRAHGYTF
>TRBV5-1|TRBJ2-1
CASSLETGYNEQFF
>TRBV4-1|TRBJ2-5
CASSQEGTGTETQYF
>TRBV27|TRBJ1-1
CASSLRVYTEAFF
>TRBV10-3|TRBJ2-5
CASRDNQETQYF
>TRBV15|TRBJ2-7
CATSPLTSYEQYF
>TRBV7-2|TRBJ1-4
CASSLYSTRDRDEKLFF
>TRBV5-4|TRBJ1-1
CASSLVGLRDTEAFF
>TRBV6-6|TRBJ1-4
CASSYEGFNEKLFF
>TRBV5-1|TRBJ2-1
CASSNTSGGALEQFF
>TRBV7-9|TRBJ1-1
CASSARDRHTEAFF
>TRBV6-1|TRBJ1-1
CASSEGYTGGVNTEAFF
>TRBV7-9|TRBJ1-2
CASSPVREDGYTF